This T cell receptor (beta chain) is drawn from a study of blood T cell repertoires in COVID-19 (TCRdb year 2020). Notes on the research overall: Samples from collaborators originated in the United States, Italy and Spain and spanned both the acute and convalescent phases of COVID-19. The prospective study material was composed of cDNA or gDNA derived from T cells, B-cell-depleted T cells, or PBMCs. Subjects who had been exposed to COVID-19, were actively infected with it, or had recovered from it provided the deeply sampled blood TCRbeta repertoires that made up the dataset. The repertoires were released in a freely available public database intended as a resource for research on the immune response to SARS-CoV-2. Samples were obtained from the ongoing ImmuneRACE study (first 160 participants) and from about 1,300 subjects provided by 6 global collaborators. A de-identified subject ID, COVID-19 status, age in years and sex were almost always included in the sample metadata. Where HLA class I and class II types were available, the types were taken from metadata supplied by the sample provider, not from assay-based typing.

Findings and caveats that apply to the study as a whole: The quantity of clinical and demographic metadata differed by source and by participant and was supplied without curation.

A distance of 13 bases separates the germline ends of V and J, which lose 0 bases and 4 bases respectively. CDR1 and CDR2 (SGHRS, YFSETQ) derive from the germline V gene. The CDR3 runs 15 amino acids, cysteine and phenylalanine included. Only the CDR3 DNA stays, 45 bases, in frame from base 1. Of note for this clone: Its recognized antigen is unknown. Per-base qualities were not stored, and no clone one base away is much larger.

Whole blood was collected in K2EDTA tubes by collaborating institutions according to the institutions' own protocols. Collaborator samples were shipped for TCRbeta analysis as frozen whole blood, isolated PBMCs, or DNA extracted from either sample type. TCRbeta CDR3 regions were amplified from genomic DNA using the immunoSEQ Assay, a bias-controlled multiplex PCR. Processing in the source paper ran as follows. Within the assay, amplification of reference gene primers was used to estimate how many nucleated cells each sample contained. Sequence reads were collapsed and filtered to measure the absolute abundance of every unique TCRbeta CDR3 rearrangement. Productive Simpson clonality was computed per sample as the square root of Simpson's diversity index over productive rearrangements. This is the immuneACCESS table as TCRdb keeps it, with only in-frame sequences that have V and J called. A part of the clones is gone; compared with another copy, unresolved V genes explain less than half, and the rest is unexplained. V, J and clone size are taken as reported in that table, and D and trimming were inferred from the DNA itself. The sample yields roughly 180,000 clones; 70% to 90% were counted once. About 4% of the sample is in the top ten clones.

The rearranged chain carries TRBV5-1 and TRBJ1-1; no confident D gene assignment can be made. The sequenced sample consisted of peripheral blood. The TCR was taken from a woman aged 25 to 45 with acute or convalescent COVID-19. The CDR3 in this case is CASSLDSPSSTEAFF. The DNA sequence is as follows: TGCGCCAGCAGCTTGGATTCCCCTTCTTCCACTGAAGCTTTCTTT. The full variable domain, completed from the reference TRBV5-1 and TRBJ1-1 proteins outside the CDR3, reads KAGVTQTPRYLIKTRGQQVTLSCSPISGHRSVSWYQQTPGQGLQFLFEYFSETQRNKGNFPGRFSGRQFSNSRSEMNVSTLELGDSALYLCASSLDSPSSTEAFFGQGTRLTVV.